The 24 T cell receptor beta chains below were found in one sample sequenced in a study of blood T cell repertoires in COVID-19. TCRdb's table, derived via immunoSEQ multiplex PCR, lists solely in-frame clones and lacks some. The sample carries over 250,000 clones, 88% recorded once. The sequenced sample consisted of peripheral blood. The receptors shown here come from a woman aged 40-49 years who had recovered from COVID-19.

The chain combines TRBV6-2 or TRBV6-3 with TRBJ2-1, with D maybe TRBD2 (6 bases). The length of the CDR3 is 16 residues. Trimming shortened V by 5 bases and J by 0 bases, and 14 bases separated the two germline ends. Germline CDR1 is MNHEY and CDR2 is SVGEGT. The CDR3 sequence is CASSPSPGSSYNEQFF. The CDR3, as DNA: TGTGCCAGCAGTCCCTCTCCCGGGAGCTCCTACAATGAGCAGTTCTTC.

The CDR3 nucleotides read TGTGCCAGCAGCCCCCGGGGAGGGCGAGAAGAGACCCAGTACTTC. Translating gives CASSPRGGREETQYF. J is TRBJ2-5 and V is TRBV5-4, with 7 bases identical to TRBD2. The CDR3 extends over 15 amino acids. Germline CDR1 is SGHNT and CDR2 is YYREEE (reference sequence). Germline trimming cut 4 bases from V and 3 bases from J; bases unmatched to any gene: 9.

The chain has TRBV29-1 and TRBJ1-4; possible D gene TRBD1, 5 bases. This CDR3 comprises 12 residues. Germline V gene lookup returns CDR1 SQVTM and CDR2 ANQGSEA. Trimming took off 7 bases at V and 4 bases at J, with 10 bases between the two ends. The CDR3, as DNA: TGCAGCGCGGGACTTGGTAATGAAAAACTGTTTTTT. Translated: CSAGLGNEKLFF.

CDR3 in amino acids: CASSGDRGHLEQYV. For the CDR3, the DNA is TGTGCCAGCAGCGGGGACAGGGGGCACCTAGAGCAGTACGTC. J is TRBJ2-7 and V is TRBV2, with TRBD1 matching over 12 bases. The CDR3 has 14 residues. V gave up 6 bases and J gave up 7 bases; unmatched junction bases: 7. Germline loops: CDR1 SNHLY, CDR2 FYNNEI.

CDR3 DNA sequence: TGTGCCACCAGTGTCGGGGGAATCAGAGATACGCAGTATTTT. This codes for CATSVGGIRDTQYF. The chain recombines TRBV24-1 with TRBJ2-3; the D gene is possibly TRBD2 (6 bases). The CDR3 has 14 residues. V dropped 5 bases and J dropped 5 bases, with 13 bases sitting between them. Germline CDR1 and CDR2: KGHDR and SFDVKD.

The chain couples TRBV6-4 to TRBJ2-7, with D possibly TRBD2 on 6 matching bases. The V and J ends lost 7 bases and 5 bases respectively, with 18 bases between them. Germline V gene sequence: CDR1 MRHNA, CDR2 SNTAGT. There are 14 residues in the CDR3. The DNA of the CDR3 is TGTGCCAGCATCGGGGGAGCCGCGAGGGACGAGCAGTACGTC. Translating it yields CASIGGAARDEQYV.

The J gene is TRBJ2-1, the V gene TRBV11-3; weak D call: TRBD2 (6 bases). Germline CDR1 SGHNT, CDR2 YENEEA. V lost 2 bases and J 4 bases, leaving 12 bases between the germline ends. The CDR3 loop spans 15 amino acids. The DNA of the CDR3 is TGTGCCAGCAGCTTAACGCGGGACCTGTACAATGAGCAGTTCTTC. Protein sequence: CASSLTRDLYNEQFF.

The chain has TRBV6-5 and TRBJ2-7; D may be TRBD1 (7 bases). Deletions cut 2 bases from V and 7 bases from J, with 15 bases between. The CDR3 runs to 14 residues. The germline V gene encodes CDR1 MNHEY and CDR2 SVGAGI. The CDR3 DNA is TGTGCCAGCAGTTACGCCCAGGGGGGTCGTGAGCAGTACTTC. This gives the protein CASSYAQGGREQYF.

The V and J genes are TRBV6-1 and TRBJ2-3, with 7 bases aligning to TRBD2. The length of the CDR3 is 12 residues. The V gene end was trimmed by 8 bases and the J gene end by 6 bases; junction bases not matched to a gene: 5. Germline V lookup: CDR1 MNHNS, CDR2 SASEGT. The CDR3 DNA is TGTGCCAGCCATAGCGGGCCTGATACGCAGTATTTT. It codes for CASHSGPDTQYF.

CDR3 in DNA: TGCGCCAGCAGCCCCGGACAGGGGGCGGTGATGACTGAAGCTTTCTTT. This codes for CASSPGQGAVMTEAFF. The rearrangement joins TRBV5-1 to TRBJ1-1; 11 bases line up with TRBD1. The V gene's germline CDR1 is SGHRS and CDR2 YFSETQ. Trimming removed 4 bases from V and 5 bases from J; junction bases left unmatched: 10. The CDR3 sequence is 16 residues long.

V gene TRBV9 combines with J gene TRBJ2-2; 8 nucleotides agree with TRBD1. The CDR3 is made up of 15 amino acids. Germline V gene lookup returns CDR1 SGDLS and CDR2 YYNGEE. Losses at the gene ends were 6 bases for V and 1 base for J; bases not matched to a gene: 5. The CDR3, as DNA: TGTGCCAGCACCCCAGGGGGCCTGAACACCGGGGAGCTGTTTTTT. Its protein is CASTPGGLNTGELFF.

This chain uses TRBV7-4 with TRBJ2-1; the match to TRBD2 covers 12 bases. Germline lookup yields CDR1 SGHVT and CDR2 SQSDAQ. The CDR3 covers 19 residues. V was pared by 5 bases and J by 0 bases, with 11 bases of the junction left unmatched. The CDR3 sequence is CASSPGTSGLPSSYNEQFF. In DNA form, the CDR3 reads TGTGCCAGCAGCCCGGGGACTAGCGGGCTACCAAGCTCCTACAATGAGCAGTTCTTC.

This clone was detected a few times. The gene calls are TRBV18 and TRBJ1-1; 8 bases align to TRBD1. Germline assignment: CDR1 KGHSH and CDR2 LQKENI. With 3 bases clipped from V and 1 base from J, the junction kept 10 bases outside the gene matches. This CDR3 is 17 amino acids long. Written as DNA, the CDR3 is TGTGCCAGCTCACCGGTCCCTATCGGACAGGGGAACACTGAAGCTTTCTTT. Protein sequence: CASSPVPIGQGNTEAFF.

This clone turned up a few times. The chain links TRBV14 to TRBJ2-7; 7 bases are shared with TRBD2. This CDR3 region has 15 residues. CDR1 and CDR2 (germline): SGHDN, FVKESK. Trimming removed 0 bases from V and 6 bases from J; junction bases left unmatched: 8. The CDR3 nucleotides are TGTGCCAGCAGCCAAGAGGGTCGGGAGGCGGGCGAGCAGTACTTC. Its translation is CASSQEGREAGEQYF.

The rearrangement joins TRBV5-1 to TRBJ2-1; 12 bases line up with TRBD2. The CDR3 loop spans 17 amino acids. Germline-derived CDR1 and CDR2 are SGHRS and YFSETQ. The J segment lost 1 base and the V segment lost 4 bases, leaving 6 bases of the junction unmatched. This CDR3 is CASSPLAGGSSYNEQFF. The DNA of the CDR3 is TGCGCCAGCAGCCCCCTAGCGGGAGGGTCTTCCTACAATGAGCAGTTCTTC.

The V and J genes are TRBV29-1 and TRBJ2-3, with 15 bases matching TRBD2. The CDR3 extends over 16 amino acids. J gave up 3 bases and V 6 bases, and 7 bases lay outside the gene matches. The germline CDR1 and CDR2 sequences are SQVTM and ANQGSEA. The CDR3 spells CSVAGLAGGATDTQYF. CDR3 sequence (DNA): TGCAGCGTCGCCGGACTAGCGGGAGGGGCAACAGATACGCAGTATTTT.

This rearrangement joins TRBV20-1 to TRBJ2-1; TRBD2 might be the D (6 bases). Germline CDR1 and CDR2: DFQATT and SNEGSKA (reference sequence). V lost 3 bases and J lost 4, with 10 bases in between. The CDR3 has 13 amino acids. For the CDR3, the DNA is TGCAGTGCTAGTTCCGGACTATACAATGAGCAGTTCTTC. Translated: CSASSGLYNEQFF.

This clone came up once. This chain connects TRBV7-2 to TRBJ2-3; 10 positions agree with TRBD1. The V gene's germline CDR1 is SGHTA and CDR2 FQGNSA. V trimming: 5 bases; J trimming: 6 bases; junction bases outside the gene matches: 17. This CDR3 has 18 residues. The CDR3 region is CASSHPPPPWTGGDTQYF. DNA of the CDR3: TGTGCCAGCAGCCACCCCCCGCCCCCATGGACAGGGGGTGATACGCAGTATTTT.

This chain connects TRBV19 to TRBJ1-2, with a weak D call TRBD1 (6 bases). Between the trimmed V and J ends, which lost 7 bases and 7 bases, there was a span of 13 bases. The germline V gene encodes CDR1 LNHDA and CDR2 SQIVND (reference sequence). This CDR3 contains 12 residues. CDR3 protein: CASTRGTGGYTF. DNA of the CDR3: TGTGCCAGTACGAGGGGGACGGGTGGCTACACCTTC.

The CDR3 coding sequence is TGTGCCAGCAGCTTAAGCACAGGGGGCCTCTATGGCTACACCTTC. Protein product: CASSLSTGGLYGYTF. The chain carries TRBV7-6 and TRBJ1-2; 9 nucleotides line up with TRBD1. CDR3 size: 15 residues. J lost 4 bases, V lost 2 bases, and 5 bases had no gene match. The germline V gene has CDR1 SGHVS and CDR2 FNYEAQ.

The chain combines TRBV6-2 or TRBV6-3 with TRBJ2-7; 8 positions match TRBD2. This CDR3 contains 14 residues. The junction had 5 bases not matched to a gene; V was cut back by 5 bases and J by 2 bases. Germline V gene sequence: CDR1 MNHEY, CDR2 SVGEGT. CDR3 DNA sequence: TGTGCCAGCAGTCGGGCGGGAGGTGCCTACGAGCAGTACTTC. It specifies CASSRAGGAYEQYF.

The V and J genes are TRBV19 and TRBJ2-1; D is unclear. Trimming removed 1 base from V and 9 bases from J, with 4 bases in between. CDR1 and CDR2 from the germline V gene are LNHDA and SQIVND (reference sequence). The CDR3 runs to 11 residues. In DNA, the CDR3 is TGTGCCAGTAGTATAGGAGGTGAGCAGTTCTTC. Residues: CASSIGGEQFF.

This clone was seen a few times. V gene TRBV30 combines with J gene TRBJ1-1, with unresolved D. This CDR3 comprises 13 residues. Looked up from germline, CDR1 is GTSNPN and CDR2 is SVGIG (reference sequence). V lost 5 bases and J 2 bases, leaving 12 bases between the germline ends. CDR3 region: CAWQGQVNTEAFF. In DNA, the CDR3 is TGTGCCTGGCAAGGTCAGGTTAACACTGAAGCTTTCTTT.

The rearrangement links TRBV4-3 to TRBJ2-7; D is perhaps TRBD2 (6 bases). This CDR3 is built from 19 residues. The V and J ends lost 1 base and 2 bases respectively, with 24 bases between them. Germline lookup yields CDR1 LGHNA and CDR2 YSLEER. CDR3 amino acids: CASSQAPTNRGSTAYEQYF. DNA for the CDR3: TGCGCCAGCAGCCAAGCGCCCACAAATCGGGGGAGTACCGCCTACGAGCAGTACTTC.